The rows below give T cell receptor beta chains drawn from one sample of a study of memory CD4+ T cells and cytomegalovirus serostatus. Produced via immunoSEQ multiplex PCR; TCRdb's table is partial and in-frame only. The sample lists 35,000 to 40,000 clones, around 79% seen once, with less than 6% in the top ten. Sample: memory CD4+ T cells from blood. The receptors stem from an adult in good health and CMV-seropositive. Both conserved end residues are part of each CDR3. Each record gives: CDR3 length, clone size, V gene, J gene, D gene, CDR3 protein, CDR3 DNA. D genes are given only for firm matches. Clone size, where shown, is once, few, many, or a class for clones that have expanded.

>15|NA|TRBV7-2|TRBJ2-5|NA
CASSYTAGTEETQYF
TGTGCCAGCAGTTATACCGCCGGGACTGAAGAGACCCAGTACTTC
>11|NA|TRBV20-1|TRBJ2-5|NA
CSARYKETQYF
TGCAGTGCAAGATACAAAGAGACCCAGTACTTC
>14|NA|TRBV2|TRBJ1-5|TRBD1
CASSERTGGQPQHF
TGTGCCAGCAGTGAACGGACAGGGGGCCAGCCCCAGCATTTT
>16|NA|TRBV27|TRBJ2-7|NA
CASSKHSVGAPYEQYF
TGTGCCAGCAGCAAACATTCGGTGGGCGCCCCCTACGAGCAGTACTTC
>14|NA|TRBV5-6|TRBJ1-2|NA
CASSLADTTYGYTF
TGTGCCAGCAGCTTGGCGGACACAACCTATGGCTACACCTTC
>15|once|TRBV5-1|TRBJ1-1|TRBD1
CASSVQPGQGVEAFF
TGCGCCAGCAGCGTGCAACCGGGACAGGGGGTTGAAGCTTTCTTT
>12|NA|TRBV11-2|TRBJ2-7|NA
CASKGRSYEQYF
TGTGCCAGCAAGGGCAGGAGCTACGAGCAGTACTTC
>13|NA|TRBV7-8|TRBJ1-1|TRBD1
CASSTDRGGEAFF
TGTGCCAGCAGCACGGACAGGGGGGGTGAAGCTTTCTTT
>16|once|TRBV5-4|TRBJ2-1|TRBD2
CASSLWSSGGDYEQFF
TGTGCCAGCAGCTTGTGGTCTAGCGGGGGGGACTATGAGCAGTTCTTC
>14|NA|TRBV7-3|TRBJ2-2|NA
CASSLNGNTGELFF
TGTGCCAGCAGCTTAAATGGGAACACCGGGGAGCTGTTTTTT
>13|NA|TRBV4-1|TRBJ2-2|NA
CASSLRVGQELFF
TGCGCCAGCAGCCTAAGGGTGGGTCAGGAGCTGTTTTTT
>13|few|TRBV7-9|TRBJ1-1|NA
CASSRGGQGEAFF
TGTGCCAGCAGCCGAGGGGGGCAGGGTGAAGCTTTCTTT
>18|NA|TRBV5-3|TRBJ1-6|TRBD1
CARSLEGQKSNHNSPLHF
TGTGCCAGAAGCTTGGAGGGACAGAAATCCAATCATAATTCACCCCTCCACTTT
>16|NA|TRBV4-3|TRBJ2-1|TRBD2
CASSQATSGGANEQFF
TGCGCCAGCAGCCAAGCCACTAGCGGGGGGGCCAATGAGCAGTTCTTC
>12|NA|TRBV7-9|TRBJ2-7|NA
CASSSGPYEQYF
TGTGCCAGCAGCTCGGGCCCCTACGAGCAGTACTTC
>15|NA|TRBV7-2|TRBJ1-2|NA
CASSLVGSDNYGYTF
TGTGCCAGCAGCTTAGTAGGGTCAGATAACTATGGCTACACCTTC
>17|NA|TRBV4-2|TRBJ2-1|TRBD2
CASSQGGGSTSYNEQFF
TGTGCCAGCAGCCAAGGGGGCGGGAGTACCTCCTACAATGAGCAGTTCTTC
>18|few|TRBV5-4|TRBJ2-6|TRBD1
CASSLPGGGSSGANVLTF
TGTGCCAGCAGCTTACCAGGGGGCGGAAGCTCTGGGGCCAACGTCCTGACTTTC
>15|NA|TRBV28|TRBJ1-2|NA
CASSLAAQGSYGYTF
TGTGCCAGCAGTTTAGCGGCGCAGGGGAGCTATGGCTACACCTTC
>13|NA|TRBV7-3|TRBJ2-5|TRBD2
CASSPGTRETQYF
TGTGCCAGCAGCCCTGGGACTAGAGAGACCCAGTACTTC
>16|NA|TRBV9|TRBJ2-5|NA
CASSVRGNSYQETQYF
TGTGCCAGCAGCGTGAGGGGGAATTCGTACCAAGAGACCCAGTACTTC
>13|NA|TRBV2|TRBJ2-7|TRBD1
CASSRDRGYEQYF
TGTGCCAGCAGCCGGGACAGGGGGTACGAGCAGTACTTC
>18|medium-sized|TRBV7-9|TRBJ2-6|NA
CASSLAFGSYSGANVLTF
TGTGCCAGCAGCTTAGCTTTCGGGAGTTACTCTGGGGCCAACGTCCTGACTTTC
>13|few|TRBV13|TRBJ1-2|NA
CASSLGANYGYTF
TGTGCCAGCAGCTTAGGGGCTAACTATGGCTACACCTTC
>13|once|TRBV27|TRBJ1-2|TRBD1
CASSTGQGYGYTF
TGTGCCAGCAGCACGGGACAGGGGTATGGCTACACCTTC
>15|NA|TRBV6-6|TRBJ1-4|TRBD1
CASSYEQGGDEKLFF
TGTGCCAGCAGTTACGAACAGGGGGGAGATGAAAAACTGTTTTTT
>13|NA|TRBV13|TRBJ2-5|NA
CASKPQNGETQYF
TGTGCCAGCAAGCCCCAGAATGGGGAGACCCAGTACTTC
>17|NA|TRBV4-1|TRBJ2-4|TRBD2
CASSHGLAGGFQNIQYF
TGCGCCAGCAGCCACGGACTAGCGGGGGGGTTCCAAAACATTCAGTACTTC
>15|NA|TRBV4-1|TRBJ2-1|TRBD2
CASSQGLAADNEQFF
TGCGCCAGCAGCCAAGGACTAGCGGCGGACAATGAGCAGTTCTTC
>11|NA|TRBV18|TRBJ2-5|NA
CASSPGETQYF
TGTGCCAGCTCACCAGGAGAGACCCAGTACTTC
>15|few|TRBV19|TRBJ1-2|NA
CASSKSWRNDYGYTF
TGTGCCAGTAGTAAATCGTGGCGAAATGACTATGGCTACACCTTC
>13|NA|TRBV27|TRBJ2-7|NA
CASSYNPAAEQYF
TGTGCCAGCAGTTATAACCCGGCAGCCGAGCAGTACTTC
>15|NA|TRBV21-1|TRBJ1-5|NA
CASSKSQRGNQPQHF
TGTGCCAGCAGCAAGAGCCAGAGAGGCAATCAGCCCCAGCATTTT
>17|NA|TRBV1|TRBJ2-7|NA
CTSSHVLRTGGGYEQYF
TGCACCAGCAGCCACGTGCTTAGGACGGGGGGGGGCTACGAGCAGTACTTC
>12|NA|TRBV2|TRBJ2-5|NA
CASTSEKETQYF
TGTGCCAGCACTAGCGAGAAAGAGACCCAGTACTTC
>13|NA|TRBV5-8|TRBJ1-2|NA
CASSTDSPYGYTF
TGTGCCAGCAGCACGGACAGCCCTTATGGCTACACCTTC
>15|few|TRBV19|TRBJ1-1|NA
CASTKGRLWNTEAFF
TGTGCCAGTACAAAGGGGCGTCTATGGAACACTGAAGCTTTCTTT
>16|NA|TRBV7-8|TRBJ1-4|NA
CASSFGGAYTNEKLFF
TGTGCCAGCAGCTTCGGGGGGGCCTATACTAATGAAAAACTGTTTTTT
>15|NA|TRBV28|TRBJ1-5|NA
CASSPSGRFNQPQHF
TGTGCCAGCAGTCCCTCGGGACGTTTCAATCAGCCCCAGCATTTT
>13|NA|TRBV29-1|TRBJ1-4|NA
CSAQWGGDEKLFF
TGCAGCGCTCAATGGGGAGGTGATGAAAAACTGTTTTTT
>15|NA|TRBV6-1|TRBJ2-1|TRBD2
CASSVLAGRENEQFF
TGTGCCAGCAGTGTCCTGGCAGGGAGGGAGAATGAGCAGTTCTTC
>14|once|TRBV28|TRBJ2-7|NA
CATMGATSTYEQYF
TGTGCCACGATGGGAGCCACTAGCACCTACGAGCAGTACTTC
>11|few|TRBV20-1|TRBJ2-7|NA
CSARSLDGSHF
TGCAGTGCTAGATCACTGGACGGTAGTCACTTC
>19|NA|TRBV7-8|TRBJ2-6|TRBD1
CASSLKGQGASSGANVLTF
TGTGCCAGCAGCTTAAAGGGACAGGGGGCATCGTCGGGGGCCAACGTCCTGACTTTC
>14|NA|TRBV28|TRBJ1-5|TRBD1
CASSLGTGDLAQHF
TGTGCCAGCAGCCTAGGGACAGGGGACTTGGCCCAGCATTTT
>14|NA|TRBV5-4|TRBJ1-3|NA
CASSPGRGLDTIYF
TGTGCCAGCAGCCCCGGTAGGGGGTTGGACACCATATATTTT
>14|NA|TRBV19|TRBJ1-2|NA
CASKMGRGFYGYTF
TGTGCCAGTAAAATGGGCAGGGGCTTCTATGGCTACACCTTC
>14|NA|TRBV6-1|TRBJ2-7|TRBD2
CASRRTSGGAVQYF
TGTGCCAGCAGGAGGACTAGCGGGGGGGCCGTGCAGTACTTC
>14|NA|TRBV5-1|TRBJ2-5|TRBD2
CASSLGGLEETQYF
TGCGCCAGCAGCTTAGGTGGACTAGAGGAGACCCAGTACTTC
>16|NA|TRBV4-2|TRBJ2-3|TRBD2
CASRPGAGGSTDTQYF
TGTGCCAGCAGACCGGGGGCGGGGGGGTCCACAGATACGCAGTATTTT
>16|few|TRBV28|TRBJ2-2|NA
CASSNFGTIYTGELFF
TGTGCCAGCAGCAATTTTGGGACGATCTACACCGGGGAGCTGTTTTTT
>14|once|TRBV19|TRBJ1-1|TRBD1
CASSRQGVYTEAFF
TGTGCCAGTAGTAGGCAGGGGGTGTACACTGAAGCTTTCTTT
>15|few|TRBV6-5|TRBJ2-7|TRBD1
CASSRGQGHSYEQYF
TGTGCCAGCAGTAGAGGACAGGGTCACTCCTACGAGCAGTACTTC
>15|few|TRBV5-1|TRBJ2-3|NA
CASDRGGGSTDTQYF
TGCGCCAGTGACAGGGGAGGGGGATCCACAGATACGCAGTATTTT
>16|NA|TRBV5-6|TRBJ2-5|NA
CASSGLGVGYQETQYF
TGTGCCAGCAGCGGCCTCGGGGTCGGCTACCAAGAGACCCAGTACTTC
>16|NA|TRBV4-3|TRBJ1-6|NA
CASSQDQAGTGSPLHF
TGCGCCAGCAGCCAAGATCAGGCGGGGACCGGATCACCCCTCCACTTT
>15|few|TRBV7-7|TRBJ2-5|TRBD1
CASSLGDRVQETQYF
TGTGCCAGCAGCTTAGGGGACAGGGTCCAAGAGACCCAGTACTTC
>14|NA|TRBV29-1|TRBJ2-3|NA
CSVSRTGATDTQYF
TGCAGCGTGTCCAGAACGGGGGCAACAGATACGCAGTATTTT
>15|NA|TRBV5-1|TRBJ2-3|NA
CASSLRQGSTDTQYF
TGCGCCAGCAGCTTAAGGCAGGGTTCGACAGATACGCAGTATTTT
>15|NA|TRBV2|TRBJ2-2|TRBD1
CASSGTGALTGELFF
TGTGCCAGCAGTGGAACAGGGGCCCTCACCGGGGAGCTGTTTTTT